This T cell receptor beta chain originates from a study of blood T cell repertoires in COVID-19. At the level of the study: Samples representing acute and convalescent COVID-19 were sourced from the United States, Italy and Spain.

Sequenced by immunoSEQ multiplex PCR; TCRdb stores in-frame clones only, minus some. The sample holds 300,000 to 400,000 clones, around 87% seen once. The Seattle patients joined while their infection was active and were tracked longitudinally afterward. Unmatched junction bases numbered 4, after V lost 5 bases and J lost 1 base. Germline V gene sequence: CDR1 MNHNY, CDR2 SVGAGI (reference sequence). This CDR3 spans 16 amino acids. Specimen: peripheral blood. The J gene is TRBJ2-2, the V gene TRBV6-6, with 10 nucleotides matching TRBD1. This TCR came from a woman aged 50 to 60 with COVID-19, enrolled during active disease. CDR3 nucleotide sequence: TGTGCCAGCAGTCAAGGACAGGGGGGGAACACCGGGGAGCTGTTTTTT. Amino acids: CASSQGQGGNTGELFF.